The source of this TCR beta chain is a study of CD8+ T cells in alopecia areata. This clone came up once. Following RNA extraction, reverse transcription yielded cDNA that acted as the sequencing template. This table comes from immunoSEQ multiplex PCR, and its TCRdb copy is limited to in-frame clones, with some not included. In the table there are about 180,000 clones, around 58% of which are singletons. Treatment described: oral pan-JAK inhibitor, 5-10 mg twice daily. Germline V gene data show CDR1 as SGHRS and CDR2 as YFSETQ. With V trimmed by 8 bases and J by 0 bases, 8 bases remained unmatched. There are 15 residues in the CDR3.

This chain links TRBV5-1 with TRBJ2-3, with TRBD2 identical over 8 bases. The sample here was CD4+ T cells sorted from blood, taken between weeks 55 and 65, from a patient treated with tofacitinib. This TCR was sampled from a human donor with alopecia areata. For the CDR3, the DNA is TGCGCCAGTAGATCGGGGGGGCCTAGCACAGATACGCAGTATTTT. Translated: CASRSGGPSTDTQYF.